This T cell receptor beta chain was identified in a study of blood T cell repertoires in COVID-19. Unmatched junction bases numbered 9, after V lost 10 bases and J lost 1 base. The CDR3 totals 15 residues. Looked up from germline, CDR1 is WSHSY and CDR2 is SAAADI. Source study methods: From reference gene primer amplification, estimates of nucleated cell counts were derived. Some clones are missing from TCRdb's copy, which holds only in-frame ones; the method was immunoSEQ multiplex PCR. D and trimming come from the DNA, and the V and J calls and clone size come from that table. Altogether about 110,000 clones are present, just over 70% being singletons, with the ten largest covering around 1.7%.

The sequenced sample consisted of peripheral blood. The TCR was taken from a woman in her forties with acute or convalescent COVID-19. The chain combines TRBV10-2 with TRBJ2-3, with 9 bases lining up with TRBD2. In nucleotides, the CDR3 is TGCGCCAAAATTAGCGGGGGCGTGTGCACAGATACGCAGTATTTT. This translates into CAKISGGVCTDTQYF.